Presented here are 15 T cell receptor beta chains from one specimen sequenced in a study of beta chain features in type 1 diabetes. Every isolated RNA sample was fully reverse transcribed, so sequencing captured expressed TCRB transcripts. Repertoires were generated with immunoSEQ multiplex PCR, while TCRdb's copy carries only in-frame clones and drops some. The table has 200,000 to 250,000 clones, about 26% seen once. The sample comprised central memory CD4+ T cells from blood. Receptors originate from a man aged 25-45 years in good health.

The chain joins TRBV30 to TRBJ1-3; D not certain. CDR1 is GTSNPN, CDR2 SVGIG, per germline (reference sequence). The CDR3 totals 10 residues. The V end lost 3 bases, the J end lost 6 bases, and 3 bases lay between the germline ends. The CDR3 region is CAWSENTIYF. The CDR3 DNA reads TGTGCCTGGAGCGAAAACACCATATATTTT.

This clone was counted only a few times. CDR3 nucleotides: TGCAGCGTTGAGGCTAGACACACCGGGGAGCTGTTTTTT. This codes for CSVEARHTGELFF. This sequence joins TRBV29-1 and TRBJ2-2; D gene unclear. The CDR3 is 13 amino acids. Germline V gives CDR1 SQVTM, CDR2 ANQGSEA. V lost 3 bases and J lost 3, with 8 bases in between.

This clone was seen ten or more times. The DNA for the CDR3 is TGTGCCAGCTCACGAGACGGCCGAATCGGCTACACCTTC. The encoded protein is CASSRDGRIGYTF. J is TRBJ1-2 and V is TRBV18; D gene ambiguous. V was shortened by 4 bases and J by 8 bases, with 14 bases between the two germline ends. CDR3 length: 13 residues. The germline gives CDR1 KGHSH, CDR2 LQKENI.

A word on this clone: The same CDR3 arises from other DNA sequences in this sample as well. V and J are TRBV5-6 and TRBJ2-5; possible D gene TRBD1, 6 bases. V lost 0 bases, J lost 5 bases, and 8 bases lay in between. The CDR3 runs to 13 residues. Germline CDR1 SGHDT, CDR2 YYEEEE. The CDR3 bases are TGTGCCAGCAGCTTGGGGGGGCGCGAGACCCAGTACTTC. Residues: CASSLGGRETQYF. The full variable domain, completed using reference TRBV5-6 and TRBJ2-5, is DAGVTQSPTHLIKTRGQQVTLRCSPKSGHDTVSWYQQALGQGPQFIFQYYEEEERQRGNFPDRFSGHQFPNYSSELNVNALLLGDSALYLCASSLGGRETQYFGPGTRLLVL.

This clone was counted only a few times. The chain has TRBV29-1 and TRBJ2-1, with D possibly matching TRBD2 (5 bases). The CDR3 spans 13 residues. V dropped 7 bases and J dropped 7 bases, with 17 bases sitting between them. Germline CDR1 reads SQVTM; CDR2 reads ANQGSEA. The CDR3, as DNA: TGCAGCGCCCGCGGGCCTTCAGTGAATGAGCAGTTCTTC. It translates to CSARGPSVNEQFF.

This clone was observed a few times. The genes are TRBV5-6 and TRBJ1-2, with D possibly TRBD1 on 5 matching bases. Per germline, CDR1 SGHDT and CDR2 YYEEEE. This CDR3 has 13 amino acids. V lost 4 bases to trimming and J lost 4 bases, with 11 bases between them. CDR3 nucleotides: TGTGCCAGCAGCGAGGACACCTCCTATGGCTACACCTTC. Translation gives CASSEDTSYGYTF. Variable domain in full (rest from reference TRBV5-6 and TRBJ1-2): DAGVTQSPTHLIKTRGQQVTLRCSPKSGHDTVSWYQQALGQGPQFIFQYYEEEERQRGNFPDRFSGHQFPNYSSELNVNALLLGDSALYLCASSEDTSYGYTFGSGTRLTVV.

In its sample, this clone was seen many times. The chain joins TRBV18 to TRBJ2-7; 13 positions match TRBD2. V dropped 3 bases and J dropped 6; count of bases not matched to a gene: 8. CDR1 is KGHSH, CDR2 LQKENI, per germline. The CDR3 has 16 residues. In DNA, the CDR3 is TGTGCCAGCTCACCGATCGGACTAGCGGGAGCGCCCGAGCAGTACTTC. Its translation is CASSPIGLAGAPEQYF.

The chain uses TRBV29-1 and TRBJ1-5, with D possibly TRBD1 on 5 matching bases. The CDR3 runs to 15 residues. The ends were cut back, 8 bases at V and 0 bases at J, with 17 bases in the middle. Germline V gene data show CDR1 as SQVTM and CDR2 as ANQGSEA. The DNA of the CDR3 is TGCAGCCCCCCTCGGGGCAATTATAGCAATCAGCCCCAGCATTTT. Translation gives CSPPRGNYSNQPQHF.

This clone was seen more than once but under ten times. This chain links TRBV7-2 with TRBJ2-3; D might be TRBD1 (6 bases). In germline, CDR1 is SGHTA, CDR2 FQGNSA. This CDR3 has 15 residues. V lost 2 bases to trimming and J lost 1 base, with 10 bases between them. This chain's CDR3 is CASSLYHRGTDTQYF. CDR3 bases: TGTGCCAGCAGCTTATACCACAGGGGCACAGATACGCAGTATTTT.

This clone has just a few counts. Other DNA variants within this sample encode the same CDR3. The chain joins TRBV5-1 to TRBJ1-1, with D unresolved. This CDR3 has 14 amino acids. Per germline, CDR1 SGHRS and CDR2 YFSETQ. Trimming pared 2 bases from V and 1 base from J, leaving 9 bases between. CDR3 residues: CASSLNPGNTEAFF. The CDR3 bases are TGCGCCAGCAGCTTAAACCCGGGGAACACTGAAGCTTTCTTT.

As regards this clone: The junction departs from the called germline gene at one end, perhaps through a read error. The chain combines TRBV27 with TRBJ2-7; possible D gene TRBD1, 5 bases. CDR1 and CDR2 (germline): MNHEY, SMNVEV (reference sequence). This CDR3 is built from 13 residues. The CDR3 reads CASSPSGGQGIHF. The CDR3 DNA follows: TGTGCCAGCAGTCCTTCCGGTGGGCAGGGTATTCACTTC.

The chain has TRBV10-3 and TRBJ1-2; 7 positions match TRBD1. Germline CDR1 and CDR2: ENHRY and SYGVKD. V lost 4 bases to trimming and J lost 2 bases; unmatched junction nucleotides: 4. There are 14 residues in the CDR3. The CDR3 spells CAISVETGNYGYTF. In DNA form, the CDR3 reads TGTGCCATCAGTGTTGAGACAGGGAACTATGGCTACACCTTC.

The chain uses TRBV29-1 and TRBJ2-3, with TRBD2 matching over 8 bases. This CDR3 has 12 amino acids. CDR1 is SQVTM, CDR2 ANQGSEA, per germline. The CDR3 bases are TGCGGGGCGAGCGGGAGTACAGATACGCAGTATTTT. This translates into CGASGSTDTQYF.

V gene TRBV4-3 combines with J gene TRBJ2-3; possibly TRBD2 for D (5 bases). V was clipped by 0 bases and J by 7 bases, with 11 bases between them. The germline V gene has CDR1 LGHNA and CDR2 YSLEER. The length of the CDR3 is 14 residues. CDR3 loop: CASSQELVPNTQYF. CDR3 sequence (DNA): TGCGCCAGCAGCCAAGAACTAGTTCCAAATACGCAGTATTTT.

This clone was picked up one time. The V gene is TRBV30, the J gene TRBJ1-6; D possibly corresponds to TRBD1 (6 bases). Germline V gene sequence: CDR1 GTSNPN, CDR2 SVGIG (reference sequence). The CDR3 is made up of 12 amino acids. Trimming stripped 2 bases from V and 10 bases from J, with 9 bases between. This CDR3 reads CAWSLGGSPLHF. The DNA for the CDR3 is TGTGCCTGGAGTCTAGGGGGGTCACCCCTCCACTTT.